A single sample is the source of the 9 T cell receptor beta chains below, sequenced in a study of CD8+CD57+ T cells in acquired aplastic anemia. According to the study, genomic DNA was the template for TCR beta VDJ and CDR3 profiling. TCRdb passed the reads through MiXCR, listing each CDR3 protein once. Altogether roughly 420,000 distinct CDR3 sequences are present, around 68% being singletons, with the ten largest covering 3.5% to 4.5%. Sequenced material: sorted CD4+, CD8+, or CD8+CD57+ T cells (not recorded which) from PBMCs. Every receptor here comes from a human donor in good health, serving as a control.

The chain recombines TRBV20-1 with TRBJ1-1, with 7 nucleotides matching TRBD1. Germline CDR1 is DFQATT and CDR2 is SNEGSKA (reference sequence). The CDR3 contains 14 residues. DNA of the CDR3: TGCAGCGTACGCAGGGGGGAGGTCGCAACCGAAGCTTTCTTT. This translates into CSVRRGEVATEAFF.

The chain couples TRBV7-3 to TRBJ1-4; D is perhaps TRBD1 (5 bases). Germline assignment: CDR1 SGHTA and CDR2 FQGTGA. V lost 4 bases and J 5 bases, leaving 17 bases between the germline ends. This CDR3 contains 16 residues. The CDR3 loop reads CASSSTGLVENEKLFF. In DNA, the CDR3 is TGTGCCAGCAGCTCAACGGGACTAGTAGAGAATGAAAAACTGTTTTTT.

The chain recombines TRBV6-4 with TRBJ1-4; 8 bases fit TRBD1. The CDR3 length is 16 residues. Trimming removed 6 bases from V and 8 bases from J; junction bases left unmatched: 14. The germline V gene has CDR1 MRHNA and CDR2 SNTAGT. CDR3 region: CASSVTGTGSIEKLFF. The CDR3 DNA is TGTGCCAGCAGCGTGACCGGGACAGGCTCGATCGAAAAACTGTTTTTT.

About this clonotype itself: The DNA is omitted, as the CDR3 cannot be located on it reliably, and the CDR3 follows TCRdb's listing. CDR3: CASSNRQTVFWQWF. The V and J genes are TRBV7-9 and TRBJ1-1. Including both end residues, the CDR3 is 14 amino acids long. CDR1 is SEHNR and CDR2 is FQNEAQ in the germline V gene (reference sequence).

On this clonotype: Just one base apart from a much larger clone, this may be a read error. The rearrangement uses TRBV6-1 and TRBJ2-3, with D maybe TRBD2 (6 bases). CDR1 and CDR2 (germline): MNHNS, SASEGT. The CDR3 runs to 15 residues. CDR3 sequence (DNA): TGTACCAGCAGTTACTACGCGGGGTTCACAGATACGCAGTATTTT. Its translation: CTSSYYAGFTDTQYF.

The chain joins TRBV20-1 to TRBJ1-2; 8 bases agree with TRBD1. Germline V gene lookup returns CDR1 DFQATT and CDR2 SNEGSKA (reference sequence). This CDR3 has 15 amino acids. J gave up 4 bases and V 0 bases, and 7 bases lay outside the gene matches. The CDR3 protein is CSARDKDRVGYGYTF. CDR3 in DNA: TGCAGTGCTAGAGATAAGGACAGGGTCGGCTATGGCTACACCTTC.

The V and J genes are TRBV24-1 and TRBJ2-1, with 7 bases that match TRBD2. V trimming: 5 bases; J trimming: 0 bases; junction bases outside the gene matches: 3. CDR3 length: 15 amino acids. Germline CDR1 reads KGHDR; CDR2 reads SFDVKD. CDR3 coding DNA: TGTGCCACCAGTGTAGGCGGGAGCTCCTACAATGAGCAGTTCTTC. Protein: CATSVGGSSYNEQFF.

This clonotype was detected only once. In this CDR3 the conserved last residue, phenylalanine or tryptophan, is missing, so a read error is likely. No DNA is shown, since the ends of the CDR3 on it are uncertain; the CDR3 is the one TCRdb lists. The CDR3 here is CASSLGDRHEENK. The chain couples TRBV7-2 to TRBJ2-7. Germline V gene lookup returns CDR1 SGHTA and CDR2 FQGNSA. Ends included, the CDR3 has 13 residues.

This clonotype appeared a single time. The J gene is TRBJ2-7, the V gene TRBV12-3 or TRBV12-4; TRBD2 is a possible D gene (5 bases). Trimming cost V 5 bases and J 2 bases, with 13 bases left between them. CDR3 length: 14 amino acids. CDR3 nucleotides: TGTGCCAGCAGTCCAGCGGCCGTAGCCTACGAGCAGTACTTC. This translates into CASSPAAVAYEQYF.